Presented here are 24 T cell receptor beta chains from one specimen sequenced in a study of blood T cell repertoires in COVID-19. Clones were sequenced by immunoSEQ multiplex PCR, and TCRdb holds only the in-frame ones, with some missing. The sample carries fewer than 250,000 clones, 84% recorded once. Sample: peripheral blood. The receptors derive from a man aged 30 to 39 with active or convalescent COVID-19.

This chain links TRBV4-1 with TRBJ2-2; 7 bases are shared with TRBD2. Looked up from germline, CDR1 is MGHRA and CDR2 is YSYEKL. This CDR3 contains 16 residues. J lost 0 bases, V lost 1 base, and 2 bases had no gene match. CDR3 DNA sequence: TGCGCCAGCAGCCAAGGGGGAGGGACGAACACCGGGGAGCTGTTTTTT. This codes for CASSQGGGTNTGELFF.

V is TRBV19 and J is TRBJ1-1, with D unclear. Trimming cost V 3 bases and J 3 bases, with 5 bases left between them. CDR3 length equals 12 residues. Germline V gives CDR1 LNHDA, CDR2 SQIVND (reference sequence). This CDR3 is CASSIAHTEAFF. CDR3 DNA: TGTGCCAGTAGTATTGCGCACACTGAAGCTTTCTTT. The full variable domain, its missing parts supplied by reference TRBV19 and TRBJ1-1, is DGGITQSPKYLFRKEGQNVTLSCEQNLNHDAMYWYRQDPGQGLRLIYYSQIVNDFQKGDIAEGYSVSREKKESFPLTVTSAQKNPTAFYLCASSIAHTEAFFGQGTRLTVV.

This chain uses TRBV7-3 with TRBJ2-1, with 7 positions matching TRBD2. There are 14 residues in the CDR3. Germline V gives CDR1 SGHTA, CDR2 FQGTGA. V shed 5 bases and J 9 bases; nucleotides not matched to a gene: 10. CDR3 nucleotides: TGTGCCAGCAGCCCAGCGGGACGCCGGGGTGAGCAGTTCTTC. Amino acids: CASSPAGRRGEQFF. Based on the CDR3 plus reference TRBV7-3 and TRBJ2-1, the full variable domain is GAGVSQTPSNKVTEKGKYVELRCDPISGHTALYWYRQSLGQGPEFLIYFQGTGAADDSGLPNDRFFAVRPEGSVSTLKIQRTERGDSAVYLCASSPAGRRGEQFFGPGTRLTVL.

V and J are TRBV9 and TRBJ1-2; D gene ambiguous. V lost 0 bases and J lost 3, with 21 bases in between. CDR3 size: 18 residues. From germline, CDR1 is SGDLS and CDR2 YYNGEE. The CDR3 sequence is CASSVAAAGVGLDYGYTF. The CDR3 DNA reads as TGTGCCAGCAGCGTAGCAGCCGCGGGCGTTGGGTTGGACTATGGCTACACCTTC.

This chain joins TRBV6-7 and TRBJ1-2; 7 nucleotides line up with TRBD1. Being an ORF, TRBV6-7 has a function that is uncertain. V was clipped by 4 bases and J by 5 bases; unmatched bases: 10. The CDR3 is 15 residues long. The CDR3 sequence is CASSSAPRGYYGYTF. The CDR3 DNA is TGTGCCAGCAGTTCTGCCCCCAGGGGGTATTATGGCTACACCTTC.

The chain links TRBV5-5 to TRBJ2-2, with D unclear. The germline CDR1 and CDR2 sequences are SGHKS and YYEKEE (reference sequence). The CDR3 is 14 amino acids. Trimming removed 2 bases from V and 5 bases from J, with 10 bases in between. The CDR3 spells CASSFVSSTGELFF. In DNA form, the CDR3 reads TGTGCCAGCAGCTTCGTATCTTCGACCGGGGAGCTGTTTTTT.

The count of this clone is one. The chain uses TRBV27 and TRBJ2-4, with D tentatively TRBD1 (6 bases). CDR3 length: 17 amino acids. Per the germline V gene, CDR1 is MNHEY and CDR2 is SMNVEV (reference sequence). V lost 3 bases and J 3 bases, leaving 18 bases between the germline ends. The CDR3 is CASSLVYVSGVKNIQYF. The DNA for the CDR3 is TGTGCCAGCAGTTTGGTGTACGTGTCAGGGGTCAAAAACATTCAGTACTTC.

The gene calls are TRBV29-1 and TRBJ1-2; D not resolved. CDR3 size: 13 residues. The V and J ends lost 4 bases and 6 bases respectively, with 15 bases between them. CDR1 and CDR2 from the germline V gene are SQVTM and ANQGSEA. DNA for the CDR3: TGCAGCGTTGTAGCCGGAGGGCCCAATGGCTACACCTTC. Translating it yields CSVVAGGPNGYTF.

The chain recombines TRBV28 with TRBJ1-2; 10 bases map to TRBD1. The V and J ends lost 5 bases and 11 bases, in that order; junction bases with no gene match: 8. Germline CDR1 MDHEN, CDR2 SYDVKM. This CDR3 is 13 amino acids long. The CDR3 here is CASSPHDRGLYTF. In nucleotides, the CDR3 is TGTGCCAGCAGTCCCCACGACAGGGGGCTTTACACCTTC.

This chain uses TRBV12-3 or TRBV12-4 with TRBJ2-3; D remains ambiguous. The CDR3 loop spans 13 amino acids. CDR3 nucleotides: TGTGCTGCGTCGACACATTCCACAGATACGCAGTATTTT. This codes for CAASTHSTDTQYF.

CDR3 nucleotides: TGTGCCAGCAGTAGGGGGCGCGGCACAGATACGCAGTATTTT. Translation gives CASSRGRGTDTQYF. This chain uses TRBV6-5 with TRBJ2-3, with 7 nucleotides matching TRBD1. The CDR3 loop spans 14 amino acids. V trimming: 5 bases; J trimming: 1 base; junction bases outside the gene matches: 3. The germline CDR1 and CDR2 sequences are MNHEY and SVGAGI.

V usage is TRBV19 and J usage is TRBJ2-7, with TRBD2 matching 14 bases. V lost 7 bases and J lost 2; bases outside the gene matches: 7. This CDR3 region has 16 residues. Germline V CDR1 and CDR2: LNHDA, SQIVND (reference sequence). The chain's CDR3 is CASTPGTSGRAYEQYF. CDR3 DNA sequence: TGTGCCAGTACCCCAGGGACTAGCGGGAGAGCCTACGAGCAGTACTTC.

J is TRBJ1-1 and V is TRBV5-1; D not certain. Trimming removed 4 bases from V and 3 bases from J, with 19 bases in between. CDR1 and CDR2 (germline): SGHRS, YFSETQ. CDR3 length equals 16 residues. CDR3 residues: CASSPEGNYVDTEAFF. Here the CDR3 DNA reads TGCGCCAGCAGCCCCGAAGGAAACTATGTGGACACTGAAGCTTTCTTT.

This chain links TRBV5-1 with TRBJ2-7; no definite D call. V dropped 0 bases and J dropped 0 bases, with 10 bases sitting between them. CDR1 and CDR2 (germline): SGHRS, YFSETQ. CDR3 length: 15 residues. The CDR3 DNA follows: TGCGCCAGCAGCTTGGCCGCGAGGAGCTCCTACGAGCAGTACTTC. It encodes CASSLAARSSYEQYF.

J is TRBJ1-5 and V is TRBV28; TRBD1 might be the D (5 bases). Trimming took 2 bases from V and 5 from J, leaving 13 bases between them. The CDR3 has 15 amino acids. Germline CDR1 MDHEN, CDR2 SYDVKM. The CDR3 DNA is TGTGCCAGCAGTTTAACCCCCCAGGGTTATCAGCCCCAGCATTTT. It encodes CASSLTPQGYQPQHF.

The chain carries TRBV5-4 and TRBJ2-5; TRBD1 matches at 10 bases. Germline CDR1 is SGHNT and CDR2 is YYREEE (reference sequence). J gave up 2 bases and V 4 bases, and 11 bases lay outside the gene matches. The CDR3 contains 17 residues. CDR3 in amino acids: CASSEAGQGRRQETQYF. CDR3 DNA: TGTGCCAGCAGCGAAGCGGGACAGGGGCGGAGACAAGAGACCCAGTACTTC.

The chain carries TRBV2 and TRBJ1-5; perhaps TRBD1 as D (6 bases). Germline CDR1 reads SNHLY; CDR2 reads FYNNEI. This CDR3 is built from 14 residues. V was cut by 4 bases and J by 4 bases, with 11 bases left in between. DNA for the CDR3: TGTGCCAGCAGTGTACTCGGACAGAATCAGCCCCAGCATTTT. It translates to CASSVLGQNQPQHF.

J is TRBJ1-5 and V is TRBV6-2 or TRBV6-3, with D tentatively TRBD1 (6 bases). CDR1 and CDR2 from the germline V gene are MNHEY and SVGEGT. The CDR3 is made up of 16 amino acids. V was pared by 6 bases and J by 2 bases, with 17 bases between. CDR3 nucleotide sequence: TGTGCCAGCAGCCACTGGGGGGGGCGCGGCAATCAGCCCCAGCATTTT. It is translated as CASSHWGGRGNQPQHF.

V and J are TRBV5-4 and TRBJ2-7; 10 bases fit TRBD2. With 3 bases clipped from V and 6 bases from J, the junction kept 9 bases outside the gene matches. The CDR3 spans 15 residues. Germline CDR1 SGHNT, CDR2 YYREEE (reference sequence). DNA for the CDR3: TGTGCCAGCAGCTCGTCGGGGACTAGCGTGGGCGAGCAGTACTTC. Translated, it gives CASSSSGTSVGEQYF.

The CDR3 reads CAWSWGIGGTPLGYGYTF. The CDR3 DNA reads TGTGCCTGGAGCTGGGGGATTGGCGGGACTCCACTGGGGTATGGCTACACCTTC. The V gene is TRBV30, the J gene TRBJ1-2; possibly TRBD1 for D (5 bases). The CDR3 has 18 amino acids. Trimming removed 3 bases at V and 5 bases at J, with 28 bases between. Germline V CDR1 and CDR2: GTSNPN, SVGIG (reference sequence).

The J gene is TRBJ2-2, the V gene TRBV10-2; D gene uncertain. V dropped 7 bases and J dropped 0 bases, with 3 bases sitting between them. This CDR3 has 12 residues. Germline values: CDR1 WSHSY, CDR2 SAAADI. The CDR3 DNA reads TGCGCCAGCACCACGAACACCGGGGAGCTGTTTTTT. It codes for CASTTNTGELFF.

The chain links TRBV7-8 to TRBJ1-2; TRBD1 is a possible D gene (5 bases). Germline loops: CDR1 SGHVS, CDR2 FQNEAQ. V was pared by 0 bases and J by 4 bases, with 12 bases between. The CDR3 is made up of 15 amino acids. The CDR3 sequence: CASSLAKGWGYGYTF. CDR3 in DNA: TGTGCCAGCAGCTTAGCGAAGGGGTGGGGCTATGGCTACACCTTC.

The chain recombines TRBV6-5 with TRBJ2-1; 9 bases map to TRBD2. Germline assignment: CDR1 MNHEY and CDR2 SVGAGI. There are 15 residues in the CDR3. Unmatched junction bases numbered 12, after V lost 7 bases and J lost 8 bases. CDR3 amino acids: CASTSGTSRMYEQFF. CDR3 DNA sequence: TGTGCCAGCACCTCTGGGACTAGCAGGATGTATGAGCAGTTCTTC.

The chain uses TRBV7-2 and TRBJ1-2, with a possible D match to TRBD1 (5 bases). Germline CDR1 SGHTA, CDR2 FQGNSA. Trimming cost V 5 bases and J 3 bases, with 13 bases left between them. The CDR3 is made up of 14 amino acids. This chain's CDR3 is CASSPRGGYYGYTF. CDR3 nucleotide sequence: TGTGCCAGCAGCCCCCGGGGGGGTTACTATGGCTACACCTTC.